This T cell receptor beta chain was observed in a study of CD8 T cells in ankylosing spondylitis. Whole-study findings and limits: Disease-linked clones had a CD8+ phenotype and relatively low frequency in peripheral blood. Fewer than ten highly homologous variants made up a TCR beta motif that seemed to typify ankylosing spondylitis blood. The clones that were linked to disease were reported to be significantly enriched in matched synovial fluid samples from ankylosing spondylitis patients.

Looked up from germline, CDR1 is LNHDA and CDR2 is SQIVND (reference sequence). The V and J ends lost 7 bases and 6 bases, in that order; junction bases with no gene match: 8. CDR3 length equals 14 residues. Using quantitative 5'-RACE with molecular barcodes, the authors made TCR beta libraries. TCRdb used MiXCR to reprocess the 5' RACE reads, holding one entry per CDR3 protein. This sample yields around 440,000 distinct CDR3 sequences, of which approximately 17% are seen a single time; 1% belongs to the top ten. Worth noting for this clonotype: Its antigen is undetermined.

This receptor was taken from a male donor with ankylosing spondylitis. Sequenced sample: blood, either unsorted or a sorted T cell fraction (not recorded which). The chain combines TRBV19 with TRBJ1-3; 8 bases agree with TRBD1. CDR3 residues: CASTDRGRLNTIYF. DNA for the CDR3: TGTGCCAGTACCGACAGGGGACGCCTAAACACCATATATTTT.